This TCR beta chain was sequenced in a study of CD8 T cells in ankylosing spondylitis. This clonotype was counted a few times. As yet, its antigen is unknown. TCRdb ran MiXCR on the 5' RACE reads and lists one entry per CDR3 protein. The sample consists of 350,000 to 450,000 distinct CDR3 sequences, 20% to 25% of them appearing once. After removal of 6 bases from V and 1 base from J, the junction contained 3 bases not matched to a gene. CDR3 length: 14 amino acids. The germline V gene encodes CDR1 SGHVS and CDR2 FQNEAQ. General study points: From matched ankylosing spondylitis synovial fluid, disease-linked clones were reportedly recovered at significantly enriched levels.

The clonotype originates from a male donor with ankylosing spondylitis or in good health (not recorded which). The specimen was blood, either unsorted or a sorted T cell fraction (not recorded which). The V call is TRBV7-8, the J call TRBJ1-1; TRBD1 agrees at 9 bases. For the CDR3, the DNA is TGTGCCAGCAGGCTGGGACAGGGGAACACTGAAGCTTTCTTT. It translates to CASRLGQGNTEAFF.